These 30 T cell receptor beta chains share one sample of origin, sequenced in a study of T cells in Graves' hyperthyroidism and ophthalmopathy. RNA transcripts yielded amplified TCR beta CDR3 regions. First-round RT-PCR with HTBI primers amplified the TCR CDR3 region. TCRdb re-derived calls from the multiplex PCR reads in MiXCR, one entry per CDR3 protein. The sample lists around 690,000 distinct CDR3 sequences; roughly 20% were seen once. Material: blood. These receptor sequences come from a man younger than 45 with Graves' ophthalmopathy.

This clonotype was picked up many times. The gene calls are TRBV7-2 and TRBJ2-7; weak D call: TRBD1 (5 bases). The CDR3 has 14 amino acids. CDR1 is SGHTA and CDR2 is FQGNSA in the germline V gene. V lost 4 bases and J 7 bases, leaving 17 bases between the germline ends. The CDR3 DNA follows: TGTGCCAGCAGCTCCTCAGGGCAGCTGGGGGAGCAGTACTTC. It yields the protein CASSSSGQLGEQYF.

The chain joins TRBV20-1 to TRBJ2-1; 9 bases align to TRBD2. V trimming: 0 bases; J trimming: 0 bases; junction bases outside the gene matches: 6. The V gene's germline CDR1 is DFQATT and CDR2 SNEGSKA (reference sequence). The CDR3 spans 17 residues. CDR3 protein: CSARDDTSGFSYNEQFF. The DNA of the CDR3 is TGCAGTGCTAGAGATGATACTAGCGGGTTCTCCTACAATGAGCAGTTCTTC.

The table lists this clonotype with many counts. V usage is TRBV11-2 and J usage is TRBJ2-1; D perhaps matches TRBD1 (6 bases). The V gene's germline CDR1 is SGHAT and CDR2 FQNNGV. This CDR3 spans 15 amino acids. V lost 4 bases, J lost 7 bases, and 17 bases lay in between. Here the CDR3 reads CASSSVRGRANEQFF. The CDR3 DNA reads as TGTGCCAGCAGCTCTGTCAGGGGAAGGGCGAATGAGCAGTTCTTC.

The CDR3 bases are TGCGCCAGCAGCTTGGGCCATGAAAACATTCAGTACTTC. Protein: CASSLGHENIQYF. The genes are TRBV5-1 and TRBJ2-4; D gene uncertain. Trimming stripped 0 bases from V and 5 bases from J, with 6 bases between. The CDR3 is 13 amino acids. The germline gives CDR1 SGHRS, CDR2 YFSETQ.

This clonotype has a handful of counts. V gene TRBV20-1 combines with J gene TRBJ2-7; D may be TRBD2 (7 bases). V lost 0 bases and J 8 bases, leaving 11 bases between the germline ends. The CDR3 is made up of 12 amino acids. From germline, CDR1 is DFQATT and CDR2 SNEGSKA (reference sequence). CDR3 in DNA: TGCAGTGCTAGAGATGGGGGGGCCAAGCAGTACTTC. Residues: CSARDGGAKQYF.

This clonotype was counted only a few times. The chain couples TRBV28 to TRBJ2-7; 8 nucleotides agree with TRBD1. The CDR3 is made up of 13 amino acids. The J segment lost 3 bases and the V segment lost 7 bases, leaving 5 bases of the junction unmatched. Germline CDR1 and CDR2: MDHEN and SYDVKM. The CDR3 protein is CASTPGGNYEQYF. CDR3 in DNA: TGTGCCAGCACCCCAGGGGGCAACTACGAGCAGTACTTC.

This clonotype was counted at least ten times. The chain employs TRBV11-2 and TRBJ2-1; D is unclear. V lost 5 bases to trimming and J lost 8 bases, with 10 bases between them. Germline CDR1 and CDR2: SGHAT and FQNNGV. This CDR3 spans 12 amino acids. The CDR3 DNA follows: TGTGCCAGCAGCACCCGCATGCATGAGCAGTTCTTC. This codes for CASSTRMHEQFF.

This clonotype was observed at least ten times. This chain connects TRBV3-1 to TRBJ2-1; 10 bases line up with TRBD2. The germline V gene encodes CDR1 LGHDT and CDR2 YNNKEL (reference sequence). The CDR3 spans 17 residues. V trimming: 4 bases; J trimming: 0 bases; junction bases outside the gene matches: 6. The CDR3 DNA reads as TGTGCCAGCAGCCCGGTAGCGGGAGGAGACTCCTACAATGAGCAGTTCTTC. Its translation is CASSPVAGGDSYNEQFF.

Points on this clonotype: An end of the junction does not agree with germline; a read error may underlie this. The V gene is TRBV7-7, the J gene TRBJ2-1; 7 positions match TRBD1. CDR3 length: 14 residues. Germline loops: CDR1 SSHAT, CDR2 FNYEAQ (reference sequence). The CDR3 sequence is CASSRGTDYNEQFF. The DNA for the CDR3 is TGTGCTAGCAGCAGAGGGACAGATTACAATGAGCAGTTCTTC.

CDR3 sequence: CASIRGTNTGELFF. CDR3 sequence (DNA): TGTGCCAGCATAAGAGGGACGAACACCGGGGAGCTGTTTTTT. The chain couples TRBV6-1 to TRBJ2-2; TRBD2 might be the D (5 bases). The CDR3 loop spans 14 amino acids. V was shortened by 7 bases and J by 0 bases, with 9 bases between the two germline ends. Germline V gene data show CDR1 as MNHNS and CDR2 as SASEGT.

CDR3 in amino acids: CASSLGDSSNTGELFF. The CDR3 DNA is TGCGCCAGCAGCTTGGGGGACAGCTCGAACACCGGGGAGCTGTTTTTT. The J gene is TRBJ2-2, the V gene TRBV5-1; TRBD1 agrees at 7 bases. From germline, CDR1 is SGHRS and CDR2 YFSETQ. The CDR3 is made up of 16 amino acids. After removal of 0 bases from V and 0 bases from J, the junction contained 2 bases not matched to a gene. The whole variable domain, remainder taken from reference TRBV5-1 and TRBJ2-2, is KAGVTQTPRYLIKTRGQQVTLSCSPISGHRSVSWYQQTPGQGLQFLFEYFSETQRNKGNFPGRFSGRQFSNSRSEMNVSTLELGDSALYLCASSLGDSSNTGELFFGEGSRLTVL.

The J gene is TRBJ1-3, the V gene TRBV4-1; no clear D. The CDR3 extends over 16 amino acids. Looked up from germline, CDR1 is MGHRA and CDR2 is YSYEKL. Trimming shortened V by 2 bases and J by 0 bases, and 11 bases separated the two germline ends. This chain's CDR3 is CASSQPRVYSGNTIYF. The CDR3 DNA follows: TGCGCCAGCAGCCAACCGCGGGTTTACTCTGGAAACACCATATATTTT.

V gene TRBV15 combines with J gene TRBJ2-3, with D maybe TRBD2 (6 bases). The ends were cut back, 0 bases at V and 2 bases at J, with 15 bases in the middle. Germline V gene sequence: CDR1 LNHNV, CDR2 YYDKDF (reference sequence). The CDR3 spans 17 residues. The DNA for the CDR3 is TGTGCCACCAGCAGAGATCGGCTAGCGAAGCCCACAGATACGCAGTATTTT. Translation: CATSRDRLAKPTDTQYF.

This sequence joins TRBV12-3 or TRBV12-4 and TRBJ1-5; D is perhaps TRBD1 (5 bases). This CDR3 spans 15 amino acids. V shed 1 base and J shed 1 base, with 8 bases lying between them. The CDR3 bases are TGTGCCAGCAGTTTAGGGGGGACCAGCAATCAGCCCCAGCATTTT. It translates to CASSLGGTSNQPQHF.

This clonotype was seen at least ten times. The chain uses TRBV11-2 and TRBJ2-2; 9 bases fit TRBD1. The CDR3 sequence is 16 residues long. The J segment lost 5 bases and the V segment lost 6 bases, leaving 10 bases of the junction unmatched. Per the germline V gene, CDR1 is SGHAT and CDR2 is FQNNGV. CDR3 sequence (DNA): TGTGCCAGCAGGAATTCCGGGACAGGGCGGACCGGGGAGCTGTTTTTT. Translating it yields CASRNSGTGRTGELFF.

This clonotype was recorded at least ten times. The genes are TRBV5-1 and TRBJ2-1; no clear D. CDR3 size: 11 residues. Per germline, CDR1 SGHRS and CDR2 YFSETQ. V was cut by 7 bases and J by 10 bases, with 12 bases left in between. For the CDR3, the DNA is TGCGCCAGCCGAGACTCTGTAGAGCAGTTCTTC. Its protein product is CASRDSVEQFF.

In its sample, this clonotype was seen many times. The chain is built from TRBV2 and TRBJ2-5; D remains unclear. The CDR3 is made up of 11 amino acids. Trimming took off 8 bases at V and 5 bases at J, with 9 bases between the two ends. The germline V gene encodes CDR1 SNHLY and CDR2 FYNNEI. The CDR3: CASRMAETQYF. Written as DNA, the CDR3 is TGTGCCAGCCGTATGGCCGAGACCCAGTACTTC. The full variable domain, completed using reference TRBV2 and TRBJ2-5, is EPEVTQTPSHQVTQMGQEVILRCVPISNHLYFYWYRQILGQKVEFLVSFYNNEISEKSEIFDDQFSVERPDGSNFTLKIRSTKLEDSAMYFCASRMAETQYFGPGTRLLVL.

The chain links TRBV6-2 or TRBV6-3 to TRBJ2-3; D possibly uses TRBD1 or TRBD2 (5 bases each). V lost 0 bases to trimming and J lost 2 bases, with 21 bases between them. CDR3 length equals 19 residues. Germline CDR1 reads MNHEY; CDR2 reads SVGEGT. The CDR3: CASSYSITGQDSFTDTQYF. As DNA, the CDR3 is TGTGCCAGCAGTTACTCGATTACGGGGCAGGATAGTTTCACAGATACGCAGTATTTT.

The V and J genes are TRBV18 and TRBJ1-5; a possible D gene is TRBD1 (5 bases). CDR3 length: 17 residues. V was pared by 5 bases and J by 0 bases, with 17 bases between. Germline V CDR1 and CDR2: KGHSH, LQKENI. The CDR3 DNA follows: TGTGCCAGCTCAACCCTCGAGGGGCGAGGTAGCAATCAGCCCCAGCATTTT. The encoded protein is CASSTLEGRGSNQPQHF.

The chain employs TRBV19 and TRBJ2-7; TRBD2 matches 10 bases. The CDR3 is 17 amino acids. V shed 3 bases and J 6 bases; nucleotides not matched to a gene: 14. In germline, CDR1 is LNHDA, CDR2 SQIVND (reference sequence). For the CDR3, the DNA is TGTGCCAGTAGTATTGCTTTAGGTCTAGCGGGAGAAGGCGAGCAGTACTTC. Its protein product is CASSIALGLAGEGEQYF. The full variable domain, rest sourced from reference TRBV19 and TRBJ2-7, is DGGITQSPKYLFRKEGQNVTLSCEQNLNHDAMYWYRQDPGQGLRLIYYSQIVNDFQKGDIAEGYSVSREKKESFPLTVTSAQKNPTAFYLCASSIALGLAGEGEQYFGPGTRLTVT.

The V call is TRBV4-1, the J call TRBJ1-1; weak D call: TRBD1 (5 bases). Trimming took off 3 bases at V and 0 bases at J, with 23 bases between the two ends. Germline CDR1 reads MGHRA; CDR2 reads YSYEKL. The CDR3 is 19 residues long. The CDR3 reads CASSHPLGTAPSLNTEAFF. For the CDR3, the DNA is TGCGCCAGCAGCCATCCGTTAGGGACGGCTCCGTCATTGAACACTGAAGCTTTCTTT.

V is TRBV6-2 or TRBV6-3 and J is TRBJ1-6; perhaps TRBD1 as D (6 bases). CDR3 length: 15 amino acids. Trimming took 6 bases from V and 8 from J, leaving 17 bases between them. Germline loops: CDR1 MNHEY, CDR2 SVGEGT. The CDR3 sequence is CASSPDSYGDSPLHF. The CDR3, as DNA: TGTGCCAGCAGCCCGGACAGCTACGGTGATTCACCCCTCCACTTT.

This clonotype appeared many times. The chain recombines TRBV28 with TRBJ1-1; no clear D. Germline CDR1 is MDHEN and CDR2 is SYDVKM. There are 14 residues in the CDR3. The V end was cut by 2 bases, the J end by 2 bases, with 9 bases between. CDR3 DNA sequence: TGTGCCAGCAGTTTAAGGACCCCCAACACTGAAGCTTTCTTT. Encoded protein: CASSLRTPNTEAFF.

J is TRBJ2-1 and V is TRBV19, with D uncertain. The ends were cut back, 3 bases at V and 2 bases at J, with 11 bases in the middle. The CDR3 totals 15 residues. Germline V gives CDR1 LNHDA, CDR2 SQIVND (reference sequence). The DNA for the CDR3 is TGTGCCAGTAGTATTCCTACCACCGCCTACAATGAGCAGTTCTTC. Amino acids: CASSIPTTAYNEQFF.

V usage is TRBV19 and J usage is TRBJ2-1, with 7 bases lining up with TRBD2. The CDR3 runs 17 residues. Germline CDR1 and CDR2: LNHDA and SQIVND (reference sequence). Trimming removed 3 bases from V and 0 bases from J; junction bases left unmatched: 8. CDR3 loop: CASSIWGLKSSYNEQFF. Here the CDR3 DNA reads TGTGCCAGTAGTATCTGGGGACTAAAAAGCTCCTACAATGAGCAGTTCTTC.

The rearrangement links TRBV20-1 to TRBJ2-4; the D gene is possibly TRBD1 (5 bases). Germline lookup yields CDR1 DFQATT and CDR2 SNEGSKA (reference sequence). Trimming left V 2 bases short and J 3 bases short, with 14 bases between. The CDR3 extends over 15 amino acids. This CDR3 is CSARRQGTNKNIQYF. The CDR3 nucleotides read TGCAGTGCTAGAAGGCAGGGTACTAACAAAAACATTCAGTACTTC.

The chain couples TRBV4-1 to TRBJ2-1; 7 bases match TRBD2. CDR1 is MGHRA, CDR2 YSYEKL, per germline. With 2 bases clipped from V and 2 bases from J, the junction kept 6 bases outside the gene matches. CDR3 size: 16 residues. The DNA of the CDR3 is TGCGCCAGCAGCCAACCGTGGCGGGGGACCTACAATGAGCAGTTCTTC. Translating it yields CASSQPWRGTYNEQFF.

The V gene is TRBV20-1, the J gene TRBJ1-1; 7 bases line up with TRBD1. The V gene's germline CDR1 is DFQATT and CDR2 SNEGSKA (reference sequence). CDR3 length equals 16 residues. Trimming cost V 0 bases and J 0 bases; bases outside gene matches: 7. CDR3 sequence (DNA): TGCAGTGCTAGAGACTCGGGACAGTCATTGAACACTGAAGCTTTCTTT. Encoded protein: CSARDSGQSLNTEAFF.

V is TRBV20-1 and J is TRBJ2-2, with D uncertain. Germline CDR1 is DFQATT and CDR2 is SNEGSKA (reference sequence). V was clipped by 3 bases and J by 4 bases, with 6 bases between them. This CDR3 region has 12 residues. CDR3 nucleotide sequence: TGCAGTGCTAGGGGCACCACCGGGGAGCTGTTTTTT. Translating gives CSARGTTGELFF.

CDR3 loop: CSASTGVYEQFF. CDR3 DNA sequence: TGCAGTGCTTCGACAGGGGTCTATGAGCAGTTCTTC. The genes are TRBV20-1 and TRBJ2-1; 8 bases fit TRBD1. The CDR3 is made up of 12 amino acids. The ends lost 5 bases at V and 8 bases at J; junction bases unmatched: 5. Germline CDR1 is DFQATT and CDR2 is SNEGSKA (reference sequence).